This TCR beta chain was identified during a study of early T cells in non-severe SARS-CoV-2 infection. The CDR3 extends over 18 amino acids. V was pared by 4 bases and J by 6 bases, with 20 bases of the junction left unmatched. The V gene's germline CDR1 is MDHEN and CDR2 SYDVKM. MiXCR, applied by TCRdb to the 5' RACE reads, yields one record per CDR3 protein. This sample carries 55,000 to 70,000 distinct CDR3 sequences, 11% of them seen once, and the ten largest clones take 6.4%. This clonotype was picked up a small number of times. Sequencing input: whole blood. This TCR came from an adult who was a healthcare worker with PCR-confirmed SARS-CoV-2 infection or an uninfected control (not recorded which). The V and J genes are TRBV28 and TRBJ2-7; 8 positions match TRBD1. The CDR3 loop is CASSSPQPRGRTPGEQYF. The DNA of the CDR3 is TGTGCCAGCAGTTCTCCGCAACCCAGGGGGCGGACGCCTGGCGAGCAGTACTTC.